The 17 T cell receptor beta chains below all came from one sample that was sequenced in a study of blood T cell repertoires in COVID-19. TCRdb keeps only in-frame clones here, not all; method: immunoSEQ multiplex PCR. Among roughly 180,000 clones listed, under 85% were seen once. The sample consisted of peripheral blood. Receptors were obtained from a man aged 80 or over with COVID-19, enrolled during active disease.

The table lists this clone with a count of one. The V gene is TRBV11-2, the J gene TRBJ1-2; 7 bases fit TRBD1. V shed 1 base, J shed 2 bases, and the junction held 7 bases outside the gene matches. CDR1 and CDR2 from the germline V gene are SGHAT and FQNNGV. The CDR3 spans 16 residues. CDR3 nucleotides: TGTGCCAGCAGCTTAGGACGGGGCAGGGGGAACTATGGCTACACCTTC. Translating it yields CASSLGRGRGNYGYTF. Complete variable domain (other parts from reference TRBV11-2 and TRBJ1-2): EAGVAQSPRYKIIEKRQSVAFWCNPISGHATLYWYQQILGQGPKLLIQFQNNGVVDDSQLPKDRFSAERLKGVDSTLKIQPAKLEDSAVYLCASSLGRGRGNYGYTFGSGTRLTVV.

The V and J genes are TRBV3-1 (or the pseudogene TRBV3-2) and TRBJ2-7, with D possibly TRBD1 on 7 matching bases. V lost 0 bases, J lost 3 bases, and 18 bases lay in between. This CDR3 region has 17 residues. Per germline, CDR1 LGHDT and CDR2 YNNKEL (reference sequence). The CDR3 DNA sequence: TGTGCCAGCAGCCAAGATTCAGCGGCGGGACAGAGCTACGAGCAGTACTTC. This encodes CASSQDSAAGQSYEQYF.

The CDR3 protein is CASSESGSGNTIYF. The DNA of the CDR3 is TGTGCCAGCAGTGAATCAGGGTCTGGAAACACCATATATTTT. The gene calls are TRBV6-1 and TRBJ1-3; the D gene is possibly TRBD1 (5 bases). The CDR3 has 14 residues. Trimming pared 2 bases from V and 1 base from J, leaving 6 bases between. Germline assignment: CDR1 MNHNS and CDR2 SASEGT.

The rearrangement joins TRBV6-5 to TRBJ1-1; TRBD1 is a possible D gene (6 bases). Trimming stripped 6 bases from V and 1 base from J, with 15 bases between. This CDR3 has 15 residues. Per the germline V gene, CDR1 is MNHEY and CDR2 is SVGAGI. The CDR3 loop reads CASRNAGQSNTEAFF. In DNA form, the CDR3 reads TGTGCCAGCAGAAATGCTGGACAGTCGAACACTGAAGCTTTCTTT.

The rearrangement uses TRBV11-2 and TRBJ1-6; possible D gene TRBD1, 6 bases. Germline lookup yields CDR1 SGHAT and CDR2 FQNNGV. The CDR3 totals 18 residues. V was clipped by 3 bases and J by 0 bases, with 15 bases between them. CDR3 residues: CASSFGQGHSSYNSPLHF. CDR3 coding DNA: TGTGCCAGCAGCTTCGGGCAGGGACATAGCTCCTATAATTCACCCCTCCACTTT.

The chain links TRBV5-1 to TRBJ1-5, with D perhaps TRBD1 (6 bases). This CDR3 has 15 residues. Germline V gives CDR1 SGHRS, CDR2 YFSETQ. V was shortened by 0 bases and J by 3 bases, with 10 bases between the two germline ends. CDR3 bases: TGCGCCAGCAGCTTGGATGGGGGCCCCAATCAGCCCCAGCATTTT. Residues: CASSLDGGPNQPQHF.

This chain joins TRBV11-2 and TRBJ2-1, with 10 bases that match TRBD2. The junction had 4 bases not matched to a gene; V was cut back by 2 bases and J by 6 bases. Germline V gives CDR1 SGHAT, CDR2 FQNNGV. The CDR3 has 15 residues. Written as DNA, the CDR3 is TGTGCCAGCAGCTTAAGACTAGCGGGCCCCAATGAGCAGTTCTTC. Translating gives CASSLRLAGPNEQFF.

The chain uses TRBV28 and TRBJ2-1, with D perhaps matching TRBD1 (6 bases). The CDR3 extends over 12 amino acids. The germline V gene has CDR1 MDHEN and CDR2 SYDVKM. Trimming stripped 7 bases from V and 8 bases from J, with 12 bases between. The CDR3 reads CASTEGVDEQFF. The CDR3 nucleotides read TGTGCCAGCACCGAGGGGGTGGATGAGCAGTTCTTC.

The chain carries TRBV19 and TRBJ2-2; TRBD2 aligns across 8 bases. The CDR3 has 14 amino acids. V gave up 9 bases and J gave up 6 bases; unmatched junction bases: 9. Germline CDR1 LNHDA, CDR2 SQIVND (reference sequence). The CDR3 sequence: CASTGLGGAGELFF. CDR3 DNA: TGTGCCAGCACGGGACTAGGAGGGGCCGGGGAGCTGTTTTTT.

V is TRBV2 and J is TRBJ1-1; 8 nucleotides align to TRBD1. The CDR3 spans 14 residues. CDR1 and CDR2 (germline): SNHLY, FYNNEI. Trimming took 2 bases from V and 7 from J; bases not matched to a gene: 6. DNA of the CDR3: TGTGCCAGCAGTGAATTACGGGACAGGAGTGAAGCTTTCTTT. Encoded protein: CASSELRDRSEAFF.

This clone was picked up a small number of times. V usage is TRBV5-1 and J usage is TRBJ1-5, with D possibly TRBD1 on 6 matching bases. The CDR3 runs 13 residues. Germline V gene sequence: CDR1 SGHRS, CDR2 YFSETQ. V was shortened by 4 bases and J by 4 bases, with 9 bases between the two germline ends. CDR3: CASSAGQNQPQHF. Here the CDR3 DNA reads TGCGCCAGCAGCGCTGGACAGAATCAGCCCCAGCATTTT. The entire variable domain, with the rest obtained from reference TRBV5-1 and TRBJ1-5, is as follows: KAGVTQTPRYLIKTRGQQVTLSCSPISGHRSVSWYQQTPGQGLQFLFEYFSETQRNKGNFPGRFSGRQFSNSRSEMNVSTLELGDSALYLCASSAGQNQPQHFGDGTRLSIL.

The CDR3: CASSLERWETQYF. The CDR3, as DNA: TGTGCCAGCAGCTTGGAACGGTGGGAGACCCAGTACTTC. This chain joins TRBV5-8 and TRBJ2-5; D is unresolved. Germline-derived CDR1 and CDR2 are SGHTS and YDEGEE. The CDR3 length is 13 residues. V lost 0 bases to trimming and J lost 5 bases, with 8 bases between them.

The V call is TRBV7-6, the J call TRBJ2-7, with D possibly TRBD2 on 6 matching bases. The germline V and J ends were trimmed by 0 bases and 0 bases, with 6 bases remaining between them. The CDR3 runs 14 residues. Germline loops: CDR1 SGHVS, CDR2 FNYEAQ. The CDR3 sequence: CASSLAGGSYEQYF. The DNA for the CDR3 is TGTGCCAGCAGCTTAGCGGGGGGCTCCTACGAGCAGTACTTC.

V usage is TRBV7-3 and J usage is TRBJ1-2; tentative D call: TRBD1 (5 bases). From germline, CDR1 is SGHTA and CDR2 FQGTGA. This CDR3 spans 15 amino acids. The V end lost 5 bases, the J end lost 4 bases, and 17 bases lay between the germline ends. The CDR3 region is CASSPRRERGYGYTF. The CDR3 bases are TGTGCCAGCAGCCCCCGCAGGGAGCGGGGCTATGGCTACACCTTC.

V and J are TRBV7-3 and TRBJ1-2, with D possibly matching TRBD1 (5 bases). The germline V gene encodes CDR1 SGHTA and CDR2 FQGTGA. This CDR3 region has 14 residues. The V and J ends lost 2 bases and 7 bases respectively, with 14 bases between them. The CDR3 here is CASSLSSGVGGYTF. For the CDR3, the DNA is TGTGCCAGCAGCTTATCCTCGGGGGTTGGTGGCTACACCTTC.

The genes are TRBV10-3 and TRBJ2-5; 8 bases fit TRBD2. The junction had 6 bases not matched to a gene; V was cut back by 6 bases and J by 3 bases. The germline CDR1 and CDR2 sequences are ENHRY and SYGVKD. This CDR3 comprises 14 residues. In DNA form, the CDR3 reads TGTGCCATCAGATCCCTAGCGGGTAAAGAGACCCAGTACTTC. It encodes CAIRSLAGKETQYF.

The genes are TRBV6-6 and TRBJ1-1, with D possibly TRBD1 on 6 matching bases. Trimming shortened V by 7 bases and J by 3 bases, and 15 bases separated the two germline ends. The CDR3 extends over 14 amino acids. Looked up from germline, CDR1 is MNHNY and CDR2 is SVGAGI (reference sequence). CDR3 in amino acids: CASNSQGGDTEAFF. Here the CDR3 DNA reads TGTGCCAGCAACTCACAGGGCGGCGACACTGAAGCTTTCTTT.